This T cell receptor (beta chain) was obtained from a study of liver allograft versus peripheral blood T cells. Overall study context: Comparing T cell receptor repertoires in transplanted livers with those in recipients' peripheral blood was part of the design. Findings and limits, study-wide: Liver allograft T cell receptor repertoires were reported to differ from peripheral blood repertoires.

One entry per CDR3 protein results from TCRdb running MiXCR on the reads. The table records some 6,000 distinct CDR3 sequences, approximately 16% of them present only once. This clonotype was recorded at least ten times. Its target is unknown. The CDR3 is 14 amino acids. CDR1 GTSNPN and CDR2 SVGIG come from the germline V gene (reference sequence). Losses at the gene ends were 0 bases for V and 5 bases for J; bases not matched to a gene: 7. This clonotype was sampled from a human patient who had a liver transplant. Certain T cells may be donor cells from the graft. The V and J genes are TRBV30 and TRBJ2-7; 7 positions match TRBD2. The CDR3 here is CAWSVMAGEDEQYF. As DNA, the CDR3 is TGTGCCTGGAGTGTCATGGCGGGAGAGGACGAGCAGTACTTC.